Listed here are 27 T cell receptor beta chains from one sample, sequenced in a study of cytomegalovirus exposure and HLA in healthy donors. PCR primers comprised 60 Vbeta and 13 Jbeta primers. Here immunoSEQ multiplex PCR was the method, and the copy in TCRdb shows in-frame clones only, minus some. The table shows some 140,000 clones, with around 75% occurring only once. Sequencing used PBMCs. These receptor sequences come from a man between 25 and 39 years old in good health and CMV-seronegative.

The rearrangement joins TRBV11-3 to TRBJ2-7; D gene uncertain. CDR1 and CDR2 from the germline V gene are SGHNT and YENEEA. V was shortened by 3 bases and J by 3 bases, with 9 bases between the two germline ends. CDR3 length: 13 amino acids. The CDR3 spells CASSFTASYEQYF. CDR3 DNA sequence: TGTGCCAGCAGCTTCACCGCTAGCTACGAGCAGTACTTC. Complete variable domain (other parts from reference TRBV11-3 and TRBJ2-7): EAGVVQSPRYKIIEKKQPVAFWCNPISGHNTLYWYLQNLGQGPELLIRYENEEAVDDSQLPKDRFSAERLKGVDSTLKIQPAELGDSAVYLCASSFTASYEQYFGPGTRLTVT.

This clone was seen just once. The chain employs TRBV30 and TRBJ1-4; 7 bases line up with TRBD1. The CDR3 consists of 14 residues. Trimming cost V 4 bases and J 7 bases; bases outside gene matches: 9. Germline assignment: CDR1 GTSNPN and CDR2 SVGIG (reference sequence). The CDR3 region has the DNA TGTGCCTGGAAAGGGGGCAGGGATGTTGAAAAACTGTTTTTT. This translates into CAWKGGRDVEKLFF.

The chain employs TRBV9 and TRBJ1-6; 7 bases line up with TRBD1. Germline assignment: CDR1 SGDLS and CDR2 YYNGEE. V gave up 3 bases and J gave up 7 bases; unmatched junction bases: 13. The CDR3 has 17 amino acids. The CDR3: CASSAFSGQFKNSPLHF. CDR3 in DNA: TGTGCCAGCAGCGCTTTCTCGGGACAGTTTAAGAATTCACCCCTCCACTTT.

Only a few counts were recorded for this clone. The gene calls are TRBV21-1 and TRBJ2-7; TRBD2, the table's D call, lacks a check against the DNA. TRBV21-1 is designated a pseudogene. This CDR3 spans 17 amino acids. In DNA form, the CDR3 reads TGTGCCAGCAGCAAAGGGAGCGAGCGGGGGTACCGCTACGAGCAGTACTTC. It translates to CASSKGSERGYRYEQYF.

The V and J genes are TRBV4-3 and TRBJ2-3, with D tentatively TRBD2 (6 bases). V lost 2 bases, J lost 3 bases, and 12 bases lay in between. Germline V gives CDR1 LGHNA, CDR2 YSLEER. The CDR3 sequence is 15 residues long. The CDR3 coding sequence is TGCGCCAGCAGCCAAATCGGAGCGGGTACAGATACGCAGTATTTT. It yields the protein CASSQIGAGTDTQYF.

The V and J genes are TRBV11-2 and TRBJ2-5; TRBD1 aligns across 7 bases. This CDR3 spans 15 amino acids. The germline CDR1 and CDR2 sequences are SGHAT and FQNNGV. V shed 1 base and J 2 bases; nucleotides not matched to a gene: 4. The CDR3 coding sequence is TGTGCCAGCAGCTTAGCCCTGGGACAGCAAGAGACCCAGTACTTC. This translates into CASSLALGQQETQYF.

This clone occurred a few times. This likely comes from a read error, as the CDR3 has no conserved phenylalanine or tryptophan at its end. The CDR3 region is CASSVTGANTEAFV. DNA of the CDR3: TGTGCCAGCAGTGTGACAGGGGCGAACACTGAAGCTTTCGTT. The chain links TRBV6-1 to TRBJ1-1; 8 bases fit TRBD1. The CDR3 runs to 14 residues. V lost 4 bases and J lost 1; bases outside the gene matches: 2. CDR1 and CDR2 from the germline V gene are MNHNS and SASEGT.

This clone appeared once. The chain combines TRBV5-1 with TRBJ2-7; D is ambiguous. V was pared by 4 bases and J by 6 bases, with 11 bases between. The CDR3 runs to 12 residues. The V gene's germline CDR1 is SGHRS and CDR2 YFSETQ. CDR3 bases: TGCGCCAGCAGCCCCAATAAAGCCGAGCAGTACTTC. Protein: CASSPNKAEQYF.

Here the CDR3 reads CASSSGGGLGFGYTF. The CDR3 DNA sequence: TGTGCCAGCAGTTCCGGCGGGGGGTTGGGGTTTGGCTACACCTTC. The rearrangement links TRBV28 to TRBJ1-2; weak D call: TRBD1 (5 bases). V gave up 4 bases and J gave up 7 bases, with 19 bases separating them. The CDR3 totals 15 residues. The V gene's germline CDR1 is MDHEN and CDR2 SYDVKM.

The rearrangement joins TRBV2 to TRBJ1-1; TRBD1 is a possible D gene (5 bases). Trimming shortened V by 4 bases and J by 5 bases, and 17 bases separated the two germline ends. This CDR3 is 15 amino acids long. Per the germline V gene, CDR1 is SNHLY and CDR2 is FYNNEI. The CDR3 protein is CASSGFVGVGTEAFF. CDR3 DNA: TGTGCCAGCAGTGGCTTTGTAGGGGTCGGGACTGAAGCTTTCTTT.

J is TRBJ2-2 and V is TRBV9; D possibly corresponds to TRBD1 (9 bases). Germline-derived CDR1 and CDR2 are SGDLS and YYNGEE. The length of the CDR3 is 16 residues. V dropped 3 bases and J dropped 5 bases, with 17 bases sitting between them. The CDR3 sequence is CASSAGGTGSTGELFF. The DNA for the CDR3 is TGTGCCAGCAGCGCGGGAGGGACAGGGTCGACCGGGGAGCTGTTTTTT. The full variable domain, rest sourced from reference TRBV9 and TRBJ2-2, is DSGVTQTPKHLITATGQRVTLRCSPRSGDLSVYWYQQSLDQGLQFLIQYYNGEERAKGNILERFSAQQFPDLHSELNLSSLELGDSALYFCASSAGGTGSTGELFFGEGSRLTVL.

The rearrangement joins TRBV6-6 to TRBJ2-7; the match to TRBD1 covers 9 bases. Germline CDR1 and CDR2: MNHNY and SVGAGI (reference sequence). This CDR3 is 12 amino acids long. V dropped 11 bases and J dropped 3; count of bases not matched to a gene: 5. CDR3 nucleotides: TGTGCCCCCCGGGACAGGGACTACGAGCAGTACTTC. This sequence encodes CAPRDRDYEQYF.

This clone was recorded a few times. V gene TRBV4-2 combines with J gene TRBJ1-1; D call uncertain. In germline, CDR1 is LGHNA, CDR2 YNFKEQ. Trimming shortened V by 0 bases and J by 3 bases, and 5 bases separated the two germline ends. The CDR3 spans 13 residues. DNA for the CDR3: TGTGCCAGCAGCCAAGATCAGGACACTGAAGCTTTCTTT. Its translation is CASSQDQDTEAFF.

V gene TRBV6-5 combines with J gene TRBJ2-7, with TRBD1 matching 7 bases. The J segment lost 3 bases and the V segment lost 0 bases, leaving 2 bases of the junction unmatched. The germline V gene encodes CDR1 MNHEY and CDR2 SVGAGI. This CDR3 spans 14 amino acids. CDR3 nucleotides: TGTGCCAGCAGTTACTCGGGACAGATCTACGAGCAGTACTTC. Translated, it gives CASSYSGQIYEQYF.

This chain joins TRBV5-1 and TRBJ1-3; 8 positions match TRBD1. This CDR3 is 18 amino acids long. V shed 0 bases and J 3 bases; nucleotides not matched to a gene: 11. Germline V gives CDR1 SGHRS, CDR2 YFSETQ. CDR3 protein: CASSLEYGQGRDGNTIYF. The CDR3, as DNA: TGCGCCAGCAGCTTGGAATACGGACAGGGACGAGATGGAAACACCATATATTTT.

The chain combines TRBV4-3 with TRBJ2-7; TRBD2 agrees at 8 bases. V gave up 4 bases and J gave up 4 bases; unmatched junction bases: 9. CDR1 is LGHNA, CDR2 YSLEER, per germline. This CDR3 comprises 15 residues. The CDR3 here is CASSRGWREDYEQYF. In DNA form, the CDR3 reads TGCGCCAGCAGCCGAGGTTGGCGGGAGGATTACGAGCAGTACTTC.

In DNA, the CDR3 is TGTGCCAGCAGCCCGCAGGACAGGAGGAACACTGAAGCTTTCTTT. This translates into CASSPQDRRNTEAFF. This sequence joins TRBV6-5 and TRBJ1-1, with 7 nucleotides matching TRBD1. CDR1 and CDR2 from the germline V gene are MNHEY and SVGAGI. CDR3 length: 15 amino acids. With 6 bases clipped from V and 1 base from J, the junction kept 8 bases outside the gene matches.

The chain uses TRBV6-6 and TRBJ2-2; 9 nucleotides align to TRBD1. CDR1 and CDR2 from the germline V gene are MNHNY and SVGAGI (reference sequence). The V gene end was trimmed by 11 bases and the J gene end by 4 bases; junction bases not matched to a gene: 5. This CDR3 spans 13 amino acids. CDR3 region: CASGTGITGELFF. As DNA, the CDR3 is TGTGCCTCAGGGACAGGGATCACCGGGGAGCTGTTTTTT.

The chain combines TRBV27 with TRBJ2-7, with 13 nucleotides matching TRBD2. Germline CDR1 MNHEY, CDR2 SMNVEV (reference sequence). V gave up 8 bases and J gave up 11 bases; unmatched junction bases: 9. CDR3 length equals 13 residues. The CDR3 DNA reads as TGTGCCAGCGGGCCGGGACTAGCGGGAAGGGAGTACTTC. Amino acids: CASGPGLAGREYF.

This clone was counted between two and nine times. CDR3 coding DNA: TGTGCCAGCAGTTTAATAGCTAGCGGATACAATGAGCAGTTCTTC. This codes for CASSLIASGYNEQFF. The V call is TRBV28, the J call TRBJ2-1; 7 nucleotides line up with TRBD2. The CDR3 totals 15 residues. V dropped 2 bases and J dropped 4; count of bases not matched to a gene: 5. In germline, CDR1 is MDHEN, CDR2 SYDVKM.

This clone showed up just a few times. The chain links TRBV6-1 to TRBJ2-6; 9 nucleotides match TRBD1. Germline CDR1 MNHNS, CDR2 SASEGT. The CDR3 runs to 18 residues. V dropped 4 bases and J dropped 4; count of bases not matched to a gene: 11. CDR3 residues: CASSATRTGAAGANVLTF. In nucleotides, the CDR3 is TGTGCCAGCAGTGCCACACGGACAGGGGCGGCGGGGGCCAACGTCCTGACTTTC.

This chain joins TRBV11-2 and TRBJ2-1; the match to TRBD2 covers 10 bases. V lost 5 bases and J lost 4; bases outside the gene matches: 8. The CDR3 length is 16 residues. Germline V CDR1 and CDR2: SGHAT, FQNNGV. CDR3 amino acids: CASSPPGTSDYNEQFF. The CDR3 region has the DNA TGTGCCAGCAGCCCCCCCGGGACTAGCGATTACAATGAGCAGTTCTTC.

CDR3 in amino acids: CASAPDASLIGANVLTF. CDR3 DNA sequence: TGTGCCAGCGCTCCAGATGCTTCCTTAATCGGGGCCAACGTCCTGACTTTC. V gene TRBV21-1 combines with J gene TRBJ2-6; the tabulated D call, TRBD1, remains unverified against the DNA. TRBV21-1 is a known pseudogene. This CDR3 has 17 residues.

This clone was recorded a few times. This rearrangement joins TRBV15 to TRBJ1-3; no clear D gene. Germline loops: CDR1 LNHNV, CDR2 YYDKDF (reference sequence). The V gene lost 0 bases and the J gene lost 2 bases, with 8 bases spanning the gap. The CDR3 is 15 amino acids. Here the CDR3 reads CATSRDRGAGNTIYF. The CDR3 DNA sequence: TGTGCCACCAGCAGAGATCGGGGTGCTGGAAACACCATATATTTT.

The sample holds a few counts of this clone. This chain connects TRBV28 to TRBJ2-5; TRBD2 matches 8 bases. From germline, CDR1 is MDHEN and CDR2 SYDVKM. V gave up 4 bases and J gave up 3 bases; unmatched junction bases: 10. The CDR3 is made up of 16 amino acids. The CDR3 reads CASSWVGGAGEETQYF. In DNA, the CDR3 is TGTGCCAGCAGTTGGGTCGGGGGGGCGGGAGAAGAGACCCAGTACTTC.

This clone has just a few counts. The gene calls are TRBV27 and TRBJ2-7; 7 positions agree with TRBD2. The CDR3 is made up of 14 amino acids. The V gene's germline CDR1 is MNHEY and CDR2 SMNVEV (reference sequence). The trim removed 6 bases at V and 2 bases at J, leaving 7 bases unmatched. The CDR3 spells CASRRLAGAYEQYF. The DNA of the CDR3 is TGTGCCAGCAGGCGACTAGCTGGTGCCTACGAGCAGTACTTC.

This sequence joins TRBV27 and TRBJ1-2, with 7 positions matching TRBD1. V shed 4 bases and J 8 bases; nucleotides not matched to a gene: 10. CDR1 is MNHEY and CDR2 is SMNVEV in the germline V gene (reference sequence). The CDR3 is made up of 14 amino acids. The CDR3 DNA sequence: TGTGCCAGCAGTTCCCCGGACAGGCCCTGGGGCTACACCTTC. Amino acid sequence: CASSSPDRPWGYTF.